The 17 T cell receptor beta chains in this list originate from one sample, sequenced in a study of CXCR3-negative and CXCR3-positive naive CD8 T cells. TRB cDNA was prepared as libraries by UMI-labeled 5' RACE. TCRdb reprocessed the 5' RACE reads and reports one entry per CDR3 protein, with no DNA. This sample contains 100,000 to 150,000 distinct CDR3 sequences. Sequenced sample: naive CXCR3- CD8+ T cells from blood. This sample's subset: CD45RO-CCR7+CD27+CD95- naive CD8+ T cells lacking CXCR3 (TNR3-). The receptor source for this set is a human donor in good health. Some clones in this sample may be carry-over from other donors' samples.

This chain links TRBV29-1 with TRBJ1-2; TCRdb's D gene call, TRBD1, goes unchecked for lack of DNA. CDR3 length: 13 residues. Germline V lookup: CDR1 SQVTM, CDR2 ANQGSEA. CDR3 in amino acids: CSVNQGAIYGYTF.

The CDR3 is CSVHPRGANTEAFF. V gene TRBV29-1 combines with J gene TRBJ1-1; as DNA is missing, the TRBD1 call by TCRdb cannot be tested. This CDR3 has 14 amino acids. CDR1 is SQVTM and CDR2 is ANQGSEA in the germline V gene.

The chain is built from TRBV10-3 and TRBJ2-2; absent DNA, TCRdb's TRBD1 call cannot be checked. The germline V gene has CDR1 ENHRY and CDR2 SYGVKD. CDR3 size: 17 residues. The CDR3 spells CAISELPGTGATGELFF.

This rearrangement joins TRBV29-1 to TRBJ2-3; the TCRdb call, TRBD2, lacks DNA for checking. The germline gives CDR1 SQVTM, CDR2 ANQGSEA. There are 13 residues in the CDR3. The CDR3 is CSVDLAGTDTQYF.

The CDR3 reads CASSQGASSSYEQYF. V gene TRBV3-1 combines with J gene TRBJ2-7. Per germline, CDR1 LGHDT and CDR2 YNNKEL (reference sequence). The CDR3 length is 15 residues.

The CDR3 sequence: CASSLVRVGGETYNEQFF. The chain recombines TRBV7-8 with TRBJ2-1; TCRdb outputs TRBD1, but without DNA this stays unchecked. This CDR3 region has 18 residues. Germline V lookup: CDR1 SGHVS, CDR2 FQNEAQ.

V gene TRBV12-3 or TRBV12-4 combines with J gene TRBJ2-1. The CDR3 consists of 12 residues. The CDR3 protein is CASSFTWDEQFF.

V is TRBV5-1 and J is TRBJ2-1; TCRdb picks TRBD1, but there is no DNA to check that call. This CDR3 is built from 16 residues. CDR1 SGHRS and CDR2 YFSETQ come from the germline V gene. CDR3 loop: CASSAPGQEIYNEQFF.

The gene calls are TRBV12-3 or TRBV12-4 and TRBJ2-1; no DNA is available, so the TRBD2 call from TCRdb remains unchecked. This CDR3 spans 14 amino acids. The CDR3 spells CASSWLAGSNEQFF.

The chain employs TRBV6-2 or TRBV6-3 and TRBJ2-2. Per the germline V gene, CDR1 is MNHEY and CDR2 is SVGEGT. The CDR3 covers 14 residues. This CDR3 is CASSPHPNTGELFF.

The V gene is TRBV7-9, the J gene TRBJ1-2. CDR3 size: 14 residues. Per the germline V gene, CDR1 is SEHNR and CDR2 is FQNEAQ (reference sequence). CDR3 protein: CASSHELTIYGYTF.

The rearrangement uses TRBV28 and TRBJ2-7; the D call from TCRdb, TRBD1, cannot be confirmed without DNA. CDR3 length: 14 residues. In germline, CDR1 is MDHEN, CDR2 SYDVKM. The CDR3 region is CASSTGTASYEQYF.

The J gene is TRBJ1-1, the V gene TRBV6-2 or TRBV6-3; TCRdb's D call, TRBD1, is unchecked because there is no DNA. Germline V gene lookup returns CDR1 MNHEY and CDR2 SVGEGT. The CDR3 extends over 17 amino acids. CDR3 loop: CASSYLLDRVMNTEAFF.

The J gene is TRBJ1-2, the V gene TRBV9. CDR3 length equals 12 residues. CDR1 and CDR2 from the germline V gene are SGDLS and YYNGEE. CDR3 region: CASSVDQNGYTF.

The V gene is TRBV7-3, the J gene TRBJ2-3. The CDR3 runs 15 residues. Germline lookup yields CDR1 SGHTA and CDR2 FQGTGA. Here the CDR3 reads CASSSEPENENTQYF.

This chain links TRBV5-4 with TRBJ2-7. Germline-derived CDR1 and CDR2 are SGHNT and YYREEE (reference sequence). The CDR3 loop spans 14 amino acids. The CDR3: CASSFHGNPYEQYF.

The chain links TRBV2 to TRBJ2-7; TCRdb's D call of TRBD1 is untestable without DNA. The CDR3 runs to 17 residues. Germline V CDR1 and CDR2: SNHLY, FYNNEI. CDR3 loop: CASSATTRAPWDYEQYF.